Each of the 24 T cell receptor beta chains below was sequenced from the same sample in a study of response to subunit inactivated influenza vaccine. TCRdb re-called the RT-PCR reads with MiXCR, one entry per CDR3 protein. Among 650,000 to 800,000 distinct CDR3 sequences listed, roughly 18% were seen once. The sequencing used PBMCs from blood, collected roughly 5 days after vaccination. These receptors originate from a man between 50 and 59 years old who received an inactivated influenza vaccine.

This clonotype appeared a few times. V gene TRBV12-3 or TRBV12-4 combines with J gene TRBJ2-5; 8 bases are a match to TRBD1. This CDR3 region has 16 residues. J lost 4 bases, V lost 3 bases, and 10 bases had no gene match. The CDR3 coding sequence is TGTGCCAGCAGTTTTTTCGCAGGGGGCAATCTAGAGACCCAGTACTTC. Amino acid sequence: CASSFFAGGNLETQYF.

This chain joins TRBV12-3 or TRBV12-4 and TRBJ2-1, with D perhaps given as TRBD1 or TRBD2 (5 bases each). The CDR3 is 12 residues long. Trimming cost V 7 bases and J 9 bases, with 13 bases left between them. The CDR3 protein is CASTRGASEQFF. CDR3 DNA: TGTGCCAGCACGAGAGGGGCAAGTGAGCAGTTCTTC.

Worth noting for this clonotype: A much larger clone differs by one base, so this may be a read error. The rearrangement joins TRBV12-3 or TRBV12-4 to TRBJ2-7; possibly TRBD2 for D (5 bases). Trimming cost V 7 bases and J 5 bases, with 18 bases left between them. The CDR3 runs 14 residues. The CDR3 sequence is CASIWRVGRNEQYF. In nucleotides, the CDR3 is TGTGCCAGCATTTGGCGGGTGGGAAGGAACGAGCAGTACTTC.

Many counts were recorded for this clonotype. The V call is TRBV19, the J call TRBJ2-7, with D perhaps matching TRBD1 (5 bases). Germline lookup yields CDR1 LNHDA and CDR2 SQIVND (reference sequence). The CDR3 extends over 13 amino acids. The germline V and J ends were trimmed by 2 bases and 3 bases, with 8 bases remaining between them. The CDR3 reads CASSIRQFYEQYF. The CDR3, as DNA: TGTGCCAGTAGTATACGACAGTTCTACGAGCAGTACTTC.

The V call is TRBV7-2, the J call TRBJ1-1; the D gene is possibly TRBD1 (5 bases). Germline values: CDR1 SGHTA, CDR2 FQGNSA. The CDR3 covers 14 residues. Trimming took 4 bases from V and 7 from J, leaving 16 bases between them. This CDR3 is CASSSGGGILEAFF. In nucleotides, the CDR3 is TGTGCCAGCAGCTCCGGGGGGGGGATCCTTGAAGCTTTCTTT.

The chain links TRBV9 to TRBJ2-2; 7 nucleotides match TRBD2. The germline gives CDR1 SGDLS, CDR2 YYNGEE. With 0 bases clipped from V and 6 bases from J, the junction kept 8 bases outside the gene matches. The CDR3 runs 16 residues. The CDR3 loop is CASSVAGRLAPGELFF. CDR3 nucleotide sequence: TGTGCCAGCAGCGTAGCCGGACGACTAGCCCCCGGGGAGCTGTTTTTT. Together with reference TRBV9 and TRBJ2-2, the CDR3 gives the full variable domain: DSGVTQTPKHLITATGQRVTLRCSPRSGDLSVYWYQQSLDQGLQFLIQYYNGEERAKGNILERFSAQQFPDLHSELNLSSLELGDSALYFCASSVAGRLAPGELFFGEGSRLTVL.

This clonotype was seen more than once but under ten times. The chain carries TRBV6-5 and TRBJ2-7; D not resolved. The CDR3 runs to 15 residues. The V gene lost 0 bases and the J gene lost 2 bases, with 11 bases spanning the gap. The V gene's germline CDR1 is MNHEY and CDR2 SVGAGI. The CDR3 here is CASSYSPSSAYEQYF. The DNA for the CDR3 is TGTGCCAGCAGTTACTCACCCTCCAGCGCCTACGAGCAGTACTTC.

The V call is TRBV4-1, the J call TRBJ2-7; possibly TRBD1 for D (5 bases). The germline CDR1 and CDR2 sequences are MGHRA and YSYEKL. The ends were cut back, 2 bases at V and 4 bases at J, with 9 bases in the middle. The CDR3 loop spans 13 amino acids. CDR3: CASSQWGLYEQYF. CDR3 nucleotide sequence: TGCGCCAGCAGCCAATGGGGCCTTTACGAGCAGTACTTC.

The CDR3 DNA reads as TGTGCCACCAGCAGGGACGGCTATAATTCACCCCTCCACTTT. Protein: CATSRDGYNSPLHF. The rearrangement links TRBV15 to TRBJ1-6; D gene unclear. CDR3 length: 14 amino acids. Deletions cut 3 bases from V and 3 bases from J, with 6 bases between. Germline CDR1 is LNHNV and CDR2 is YYDKDF (reference sequence).

The chain is built from TRBV12-3 or TRBV12-4 and TRBJ2-2, with 7 bases identical to TRBD1. Unmatched junction bases numbered 7, after V lost 4 bases and J lost 2 bases. This CDR3 spans 16 amino acids. The DNA for the CDR3 is TGTGCCAGCAGTTCCCCAGACAGGGATAACACCGGGGAGCTGTTTTTT. It yields the protein CASSSPDRDNTGELFF.

In this sample, this clonotype turned up a few times. The V gene is TRBV29-1, the J gene TRBJ2-1; 15 positions match TRBD2. The length of the CDR3 is 19 residues. Germline CDR1 is SQVTM and CDR2 is ANQGSEA. V was clipped by 1 base and J by 0 bases; unmatched bases: 7. The CDR3 coding sequence is TGCAGCGTTGAAGGGACTAGCGGGAGGGCCGGAAGCTCCTACAATGAGCAGTTCTTC. Translating gives CSVEGTSGRAGSSYNEQFF.

This clonotype was observed a handful of times. This chain links TRBV2 with TRBJ2-1; 7 nucleotides line up with TRBD2. Germline loops: CDR1 SNHLY, CDR2 FYNNEI. There are 13 residues in the CDR3. Trimming cost V 4 bases and J 10 bases; bases outside gene matches: 7. Here the CDR3 DNA reads TGTGCCAGCAGTGCCAGCGGGATTAGAGAGCAGTTCTTC. It yields the protein CASSASGIREQFF.

The chain has TRBV7-2 and TRBJ2-2, with 8 bases identical to TRBD1. V trimming: 0 bases; J trimming: 2 bases; junction bases outside the gene matches: 2. This CDR3 spans 16 amino acids. CDR1 SGHTA and CDR2 FQGNSA come from the germline V gene. CDR3 DNA: TGTGCCAGCAGCTTAGCCGGGACAGGTAACACCGGGGAGCTGTTTTTT. Translation gives CASSLAGTGNTGELFF. Full variable domain (outside the CDR3, taken from reference TRBV7-2 and TRBJ2-2): GAGVSQSPSNKVTEKGKDVELRCDPISGHTALYWYRQSLGQGLEFLIYFQGNSAPDKSGLPSDRFSAERTGGSVSTLTIQRTQQEDSAVYLCASSLAGTGNTGELFFGEGSRLTVL.

On this clonotype: One junction end disagrees with the germline gene, perhaps due to a read error. This chain links TRBV6-5 with TRBJ2-5; TRBD1 or TRBD2 may be the D gene (5 bases each). The CDR3 is made up of 15 amino acids. Looked up from germline, CDR1 is MNHEY and CDR2 is SVGAGI. CDR3 sequence reads: CASSYSGGPRESQYF. CDR3 nucleotide sequence: TGTGCCAGCAGTTACTCTGGGGGACCCCGAGAGTCCCAGTACTTC.

CDR3 DNA: TGCAGTGCTAGTAGTATTACCTACGAGCAGTACTTC. Protein product: CSASSITYEQYF. The V and J genes are TRBV20-1 and TRBJ2-7, with D unclear. Germline loops: CDR1 DFQATT, CDR2 SNEGSKA (reference sequence). This CDR3 spans 12 amino acids. Between the trimmed V and J ends, which lost 3 bases and 2 bases, there was a span of 8 bases.

The chain is built from TRBV5-4 and TRBJ2-7; D might be TRBD2 (6 bases). The V and J ends lost 4 bases and 6 bases respectively, with 17 bases between them. The CDR3 extends over 14 amino acids. Looked up from germline, CDR1 is SGHNT and CDR2 is YYREEE (reference sequence). The CDR3: CASSPVGGRSEQYF. The CDR3 DNA reads as TGTGCCAGCAGCCCTGTCGGGGGTAGGTCCGAGCAGTACTTC.

This clonotype came up a few times. V gene TRBV12-3 or TRBV12-4 combines with J gene TRBJ2-1, with TRBD1 matching 11 bases. V shed 4 bases and J 4 bases; nucleotides not matched to a gene: 3. The CDR3 length is 15 residues. CDR3: CASSWGTGGYNEQFF. For the CDR3, the DNA is TGTGCCAGCAGTTGGGGGACAGGGGGTTACAATGAGCAGTTCTTC.

A few counts support this clonotype. This chain connects TRBV10-2 to TRBJ1-3, with TRBD1 matching 8 bases. CDR3 length equals 15 residues. Germline V gene sequence: CDR1 WSHSY, CDR2 SAAADI. After removal of 5 bases from V and 2 bases from J, the junction contained 5 bases not matched to a gene. The CDR3: CASSFQGAAGNTIYF. CDR3 sequence (DNA): TGCGCCAGCAGTTTTCAGGGGGCGGCTGGAAACACCATATATTTT.

The chain recombines TRBV28 with TRBJ1-6, with D unclear. V dropped 4 bases and J dropped 5 bases, with 12 bases sitting between them. The CDR3 sequence is 15 residues long. The germline V gene encodes CDR1 MDHEN and CDR2 SYDVKM. The CDR3 reads CASSSGSGDNSPLHF. The DNA for the CDR3 is TGTGCCAGCAGTTCGGGAAGCGGAGATAATTCACCCCTCCACTTT.

The J gene is TRBJ1-2, the V gene TRBV7-9, with D perhaps matching TRBD1 (5 bases). Between the trimmed V and J ends, which lost 5 bases and 0 bases, there was a span of 10 bases. The CDR3 totals 14 residues. Germline V gene sequence: CDR1 SEHNR, CDR2 FQNEAQ (reference sequence). The CDR3 region is CASSLGTPNYGYTF. The CDR3 DNA reads as TGTGCCAGCAGCCTCGGGACGCCTAACTATGGCTACACCTTC.

This chain uses TRBV12-3 or TRBV12-4 with TRBJ2-1, with TRBD2 matching over 10 bases. This CDR3 is built from 16 residues. Germline trimming cut 6 bases from V and 0 bases from J; bases unmatched to any gene: 5. The CDR3 DNA is TGTGCCAGCAGGACACTAGCGGGAAGCTCCTACAATGAGCAGTTCTTC. This codes for CASRTLAGSSYNEQFF.

The chain carries TRBV7-2 and TRBJ1-5, with unresolved D. The V gene's germline CDR1 is SGHTA and CDR2 FQGNSA. Trimming cost V 2 bases and J 4 bases, with 12 bases left between them. The CDR3 runs to 15 residues. CDR3 sequence (DNA): TGTGCCAGCAGCTTAACCACCATTGGGAATCAGCCCCAGCATTTT. As protein: CASSLTTIGNQPQHF.

This CDR3 reads CASSHRDGEQFF. CDR3 in DNA: TGTGCCAGCAGTCATAGGGACGGTGAGCAGTTCTTC. The V call is TRBV7-9, the J call TRBJ2-1; either TRBD1 or TRBD2 may supply D (5 bases each). Germline V gives CDR1 SEHNR, CDR2 FQNEAQ (reference sequence). This CDR3 is 12 amino acids long. The V gene lost 6 bases and the J gene lost 9 bases, with 12 bases spanning the gap. The complete variable domain, with remaining parts taken from reference TRBV7-9 and TRBJ2-1, reads DTGVSQNPRHKITKRGQNVTFRCDPISEHNRLYWYRQTLGQGPEFLTYFQNEAQLEKSRLLSDRFSAERPKGSFSTLEIQRTEQGDSAMYLCASSHRDGEQFFGPGTRLTVL.

This clonotype showed up just a few times. The rearrangement joins TRBV15 to TRBJ2-3; D is uncertain. The ends were cut back, 0 bases at V and 5 bases at J, with 12 bases in the middle. This CDR3 spans 15 amino acids. CDR1 is LNHNV and CDR2 is YYDKDF in the germline V gene (reference sequence). The CDR3 DNA sequence: TGTGCCACCAGCAGAGATCCCAAGATGGGAGATACGCAGTATTTT. It encodes CATSRDPKMGDTQYF.